The rows below give T cell receptor beta chains drawn from one sample of a study of T cell repertoires in cytomegalovirus infection. TCRdb reanalysed the reads using MiXCR and keeps one entry per CDR3 protein. Of about 490,000 distinct CDR3 sequences in the sample, approximately 25% were seen once. The specimen sequenced was PBMCs. The source of these receptors is a human donor in good health (CMV status not recorded). Some clones in this sample may be carry-over from other donors' samples. Both conserved end residues are part of each CDR3. Each record gives: J gene, D gene, clone size, V gene, CDR3 protein, CDR3 DNA. The D gene is left open where the match is weak. A clone size is listed for some rows: how often the clone was seen (once, few, many), or a class if it is expanded.

j_gene: TRBJ2-5
d_gene: -
abundance: few
v_gene: TRBV6-2/TRBV6-3
CDR3aa: CASSYGGLPQETQYF
CDR3nt: TGTGCCAGCAGTTACGGGGGACTGCCACAAGAGACCCAGTACTTC

j_gene: TRBJ1-1
d_gene: -
abundance: many
v_gene: TRBV7-2
CDR3aa: CASSLMDRASDTEAFF
CDR3nt: TGTGCCAGCAGCTTAATGGACCGGGCCTCGGACACTGAAGCTTTCTTT

j_gene: TRBJ2-7
d_gene: -
abundance: -
v_gene: TRBV27
CDR3aa: CASSPTRLVMLDEQYF
CDR3nt: TGTGCCAGCAGCCCTACCCGACTAGTAATGTTGGACGAGCAGTACTTC

j_gene: TRBJ2-1
d_gene: -
abundance: -
v_gene: TRBV6-5
CDR3aa: CASSYSRPSPEQFF
CDR3nt: TGTGCCAGCAGTTACTCGAGGCCTAGTCCCGAGCAGTTCTTC

j_gene: TRBJ2-3
d_gene: -
abundance: few
v_gene: TRBV7-2
CDR3aa: CASSYLGSPDTQYF
CDR3nt: TGTGCCAGCAGCTATTTGGGTTCCCCAGATACGCAGTATTTT

j_gene: TRBJ1-1
d_gene: TRBD1
abundance: -
v_gene: TRBV27
CDR3aa: CASSSILTGDHTEAFF
CDR3nt: TGTGCCAGCAGTTCGATCTTGACAGGGGATCACACTGAAGCTTTCTTT

j_gene: TRBJ1-4
d_gene: TRBD1
abundance: -
v_gene: TRBV4-1
CDR3aa: CASSQDPRGTATNEKLFF
CDR3nt: TGCGCCAGCAGCCAAGATCCGAGGGGGACAGCAACTAATGAAAAACTGTTTTTT

j_gene: TRBJ1-5
d_gene: -
abundance: once
v_gene: TRBV6-2/TRBV6-3
CDR3aa: CASSYRKHQPQHF
CDR3nt: TGTGCCAGCAGTTATCGCAAGCATCAGCCCCAGCATTTT

j_gene: TRBJ1-4
d_gene: -
abundance: -
v_gene: TRBV20-1
CDR3aa: CSARDQRTIVWGEKLFF
CDR3nt: TGCAGTGCTAGAGATCAGAGGACAATCGTTTGGGGTGAAAAACTGTTTTTT

j_gene: TRBJ1-1
d_gene: -
abundance: -
v_gene: TRBV7-8
CDR3aa: CASSLARTGEAFF
CDR3nt: TGTGCCAGCAGCTTAGCCCGCACAGGGGAAGCTTTCTTT

j_gene: TRBJ1-1
d_gene: -
abundance: few
v_gene: TRBV20-1
CDR3aa: CSARDLGAEAFF
CDR3nt: TGCAGTGCTAGAGATTTGGGCGCTGAAGCTTTCTTT

j_gene: TRBJ2-7
d_gene: -
abundance: few
v_gene: TRBV29-1
CDR3aa: CSVLSSVTYEQYF
CDR3nt: TGCAGCGTTCTCTCTAGCGTAACATACGAGCAGTACTTC

j_gene: TRBJ2-5
d_gene: TRBD2
abundance: -
v_gene: TRBV6-6
CDR3aa: CASSYPGGGQETQYF
CDR3nt: TGTGCCAGCAGTTACCCGGGAGGGGGTCAAGAGACCCAGTACTTC

j_gene: TRBJ2-1
d_gene: -
abundance: few
v_gene: TRBV20-1
CDR3aa: CSARALGYNEQFF
CDR3nt: TGCAGTGCTAGAGCACTAGGTTACAATGAGCAGTTCTTC

j_gene: TRBJ2-1
d_gene: -
abundance: -
v_gene: TRBV7-2
CDR3aa: CASSFGQGNYNEQFF
CDR3nt: TGTGCCAGCAGCTTTGGGCAGGGTAATTACAATGAGCAGTTCTTC

j_gene: TRBJ2-7
d_gene: -
abundance: -
v_gene: TRBV29-1
CDR3aa: CSVEDHPQGEQYF
CDR3nt: TGCAGCGTTGAAGATCATCCCCAAGGCGAGCAGTACTTC

j_gene: TRBJ2-1
d_gene: -
abundance: many
v_gene: TRBV7-2
CDR3aa: CASSSTHAATNEQFF
CDR3nt: TGTGCCAGCAGCTCTACTCATGCAGCCACGAATGAGCAGTTCTTC

j_gene: TRBJ2-5
d_gene: TRBD1
abundance: few
v_gene: TRBV7-2
CDR3aa: CASSADRGWETQYF
CDR3nt: TGTGCCAGCAGCGCGGACAGGGGGTGGGAGACCCAGTACTTC

j_gene: TRBJ2-1
d_gene: -
abundance: -
v_gene: TRBV20-1
CDR3aa: CSATSKGNEQFF
CDR3nt: TGCAGTGCTACTTCTAAGGGCAATGAGCAGTTCTTC

j_gene: TRBJ1-5
d_gene: -
abundance: -
v_gene: TRBV29-1
CDR3aa: CSVQVDPGNQPQHF
CDR3nt: TGCAGCGTTCAGGTCGATCCGGGCAATCAGCCCCAGCATTTT

j_gene: TRBJ1-2
d_gene: -
abundance: -
v_gene: TRBV28
CDR3aa: CASSLQVAYGYTF
CDR3nt: TGTGCCAGCAGTCTACAGGTAGCCTATGGCTACACCTTC

j_gene: TRBJ1-1
d_gene: -
abundance: -
v_gene: TRBV6-5
CDR3aa: CASSYRFPVNEAFF
CDR3nt: TGTGCCAGCAGTTACCGTTTCCCCGTGAATGAAGCTTTCTTT

j_gene: TRBJ2-1
d_gene: -
abundance: many
v_gene: TRBV7-2
CDR3aa: CASSLVFSVSNEQFF
CDR3nt: TGTGCCAGCAGCTTAGTTTTTTCGGTGAGCAATGAGCAGTTCTTC

j_gene: TRBJ2-5
d_gene: -
abundance: few
v_gene: TRBV9
CDR3aa: CASSVATRDQETQYF
CDR3nt: TGTGCCAGCAGCGTAGCTACAAGGGACCAAGAGACCCAGTACTTC

j_gene: TRBJ2-2
d_gene: -
abundance: -
v_gene: TRBV6-2/TRBV6-3
CDR3aa: CASSYSYVAGELFF
CDR3nt: TGTGCCAGCAGTTACTCTTATGTCGCCGGGGAGCTGTTTTTT

j_gene: TRBJ2-1
d_gene: -
abundance: -
v_gene: TRBV29-1
CDR3aa: CSASPTSNEQFF
CDR3nt: TGCAGCGCCTCCCCGACTAGCAATGAGCAGTTCTTC

j_gene: TRBJ2-7
d_gene: -
abundance: once
v_gene: TRBV7-8
CDR3aa: CASNSAGASSSYEQYF
CDR3nt: TGTGCCTCCAATTCCGCAGGGGCGTCTAGCTCCTACGAGCAGTACTTC

j_gene: TRBJ1-1
d_gene: -
abundance: few
v_gene: TRBV19
CDR3aa: CASSMPLVGRTEAFF
CDR3nt: TGTGCCAGTAGTATGCCCCTCGTGGGCCGAACTGAAGCTTTCTTT

j_gene: TRBJ2-1
d_gene: TRBD2
abundance: -
v_gene: TRBV9
CDR3aa: CASSAGTSGRLENNEQFF
CDR3nt: TGTGCCAGCAGCGCGGGGACTAGCGGGAGGCTTGAAAACAATGAGCAGTTCTTC

j_gene: TRBJ2-7
d_gene: -
abundance: -
v_gene: TRBV11-2
CDR3aa: CASSLVPKNYEQYF
CDR3nt: TGTGCCAGCAGCTTAGTCCCGAAGAACTACGAGCAGTACTTC

j_gene: TRBJ2-7
d_gene: -
abundance: -
v_gene: TRBV6-5
CDR3aa: CASRTRGGEQYF
CDR3nt: TGTGCCAGCAGAACCCGTGGAGGCGAGCAGTACTTC

j_gene: TRBJ2-5
d_gene: TRBD2
abundance: many
v_gene: TRBV7-6
CDR3aa: CASSTKTSGRQETQYF
CDR3nt: TGTGCCAGCAGCACCAAGACTAGCGGGAGGCAAGAGACCCAGTACTTC

j_gene: TRBJ2-2
d_gene: -
abundance: few
v_gene: TRBV6-1
CDR3aa: CASTPSHTGELFF
CDR3nt: TGTGCCAGTACCCCTAGTCACACCGGGGAGCTGTTTTTT

j_gene: TRBJ2-3
d_gene: TRBD1
abundance: few
v_gene: TRBV20-1
CDR3aa: CSARTGGSQDTQYF
CDR3nt: TGCAGTGCCCGGACAGGGGGTTCGCAAGATACGCAGTATTTT

j_gene: TRBJ2-7
d_gene: TRBD2
abundance: few
v_gene: TRBV25-1
CDR3aa: CASTGTSGMGEQYF
CDR3nt: TGTGCCAGCACCGGGACTAGCGGGATGGGGGAGCAGTACTTC

j_gene: TRBJ1-2
d_gene: -
abundance: few
v_gene: TRBV7-2
CDR3aa: CASSLDGSYGYTF
CDR3nt: TGTGCCAGCAGCTTAGACGGTTCCTATGGCTACACCTTC

j_gene: TRBJ2-7
d_gene: -
abundance: many
v_gene: TRBV7-2
CDR3aa: CASSPDSGGRTYEQYF
CDR3nt: TGTGCCAGCAGCCCCGACTCCGGGGGACGGACCTACGAGCAGTACTTC